The sequence of this TCR beta chain was determined in a study of blood T cell repertoires in COVID-19. Overall study context: The study drew acute and convalescent COVID-19 samples from the United States, Italy and Spain. PBMCs, B-cell-depleted T cells, or T cells provided the cDNA or gDNA that made up the material.

Authors' methods: Amplification with reference gene primers provided the estimates of nucleated cell counts. The assay was immunoSEQ multiplex PCR, and TCRdb's table has in-frame clones only and misses some. V and J calls and clone size are given by that table; D and trimming were obtained from the DNA. The sample yields 200,000 to 300,000 clones, 80% to 85% seen once. Unmatched junction bases numbered 8, after V lost 2 bases and J lost 4 bases. The CDR3 totals 16 residues. CDR1 and CDR2 from the germline V gene are MNHEY and SMNVEV (reference sequence). V gene TRBV27 combines with J gene TRBJ2-5, with TRBD2 identical over 9 bases. This clonotype originated in a middle-aged man with acute or convalescent COVID-19. The sequenced material came from peripheral blood. The CDR3 spells CASSLAGGPLGETQYF. CDR3 in DNA: TGTGCCAGCAGTTTAGCGGGAGGGCCTTTGGGAGAGACCCAGTACTTC.